This TCR beta chain appears in the sequencing data of a study of shared clonotypes between healthy human individuals. Selected positively for CCR7 and CD45RO-negative, naive CD8 cells excluded terminally differentiated effector memory CD45RA+ cells. The protocol was immunoSEQ multiplex PCR, while the TCRdb copy is restricted to in-frame clones and leaves out a portion. The repertoire has over 800,000 clones, around 92% of them found once; the top ten carry 20% to 30%. CDR3 size: 17 residues. V shed 6 bases, J shed 1 base, and the junction held 10 bases outside the gene matches. The germline V gene encodes CDR1 ENHRY and CDR2 SYGVKD.

The V gene is TRBV10-3, the J gene TRBJ2-2; TRBD1 matches 8 bases. Sequencing was carried out using naive CD8+ T cells sorted from blood. The TCR comes from a man younger than 40 in good health. As DNA, the CDR3 is TGTGCCATCAGCTGGGCCCGACAGGGGAGGAACACCGGGGAGCTGTTTTTT. It translates to CAISWARQGRNTGELFF.